The present T cell receptor (beta chain) was sequenced within a study of glioma-infiltrating T cells. TCR alpha and beta CDR3 regions were amplified from RNA using iRepertoire nested multiplex PCR. In TCRdb, the multiplex PCR reads were re-called with MiXCR into one record per CDR3 protein. The repertoire has about 12,000 distinct CDR3 sequences, 26% of them found once; the top ten carry over 35%. Trimming at V came to 6 bases and at J to 5 bases, leaving 16 bases not matched to a gene. CDR3 length equals 18 residues. The V gene's germline CDR1 is SGHTA and CDR2 FQGNSA. The sample holds many counts of this clonotype. Its target is unknown. Study conclusions and caveats: Only very few CDR3 sequences appeared in both tissue and blood.

Sequenced material: glioma tissue, nonneoplastic brain tissue, or PBMCs (not recorded which). The receptor's source is a human donor with low-grade glioma or glioblastoma, undergoing nonglioma brain surgery, or in good health (not recorded which). The chain couples TRBV7-2 to TRBJ2-5, with TRBD2 matching over 12 bases. CDR3 in DNA: TGTGCCAGCAGAAGTAACGGACTAGCGGGATCCGCTATTGAGACCCAGTACTTC. This translates into CASRSNGLAGSAIETQYF.